This paragraph reports one T cell receptor (beta chain). Localized lung adenocarcinoma, a non-small cell lung cancer, affected the donors. TCRdb used MiXCR to reprocess the PCR reads, holding one entry per CDR3 protein. Among about 3,500 distinct CDR3 sequences listed, around 66% were seen once. The trim removed 0 bases at V and 7 bases at J, leaving 6 bases unmatched. The CDR3 length is 16 residues. Germline loops: CDR1 SGDLS, CDR2 YYNGEE. This sample was included in a study of CD4 and CD8 cells across lung adenocarcinoma regions. This rearrangement joins TRBV9 to TRBJ2-1; TRBD2 matches 11 bases. This sequence was found in a female donor with lung adenocarcinoma. The CD4 and CD8 labels of this study may be unreliable. The sequencing input was CD4+ T cells from the margin of a lung tumor. CDR3 protein: CASSVAPSGGLNEQFF. CDR3 sequence (DNA): TGTGCCAGCAGCGTAGCCCCTAGCGGGGGGTTGAATGAGCAGTTCTTC. Looking up the rest from reference TRBV9 and TRBJ2-1 gives the full variable domain: DSGVTQTPKHLITATGQRVTLRCSPRSGDLSVYWYQQSLDQGLQFLIQYYNGEERAKGNILERFSAQQFPDLHSELNLSSLELGDSALYFCASSVAPSGGLNEQFFGPGTRLTVL.